Reported below is one T cell receptor beta chain. Germline-derived CDR1 and CDR2 are SGHRS and YFSETQ. The V gene end was trimmed by 0 bases and the J gene end by 4 bases; junction bases not matched to a gene: 2. The CDR3 totals 14 residues. The sample originates from a study of blood T cell repertoires in COVID-19. Profiling relied on immunoSEQ multiplex PCR, and the TCRdb table lists in-frame clones only, not all of them. The sample consists of 200,000 to 250,000 clones, 70% to 90% of them appearing once. This TCR was recovered from a man aged 60-69 years with acute or convalescent COVID-19. V and J are TRBV5-1 and TRBJ2-7; TRBD2 matches 9 bases. The sample consisted of peripheral blood. The CDR3 nucleotides read TGCGCCAGCAGCTTGGGGGGACTAGCTTACGAGCAGTACTTC. This translates into CASSLGGLAYEQYF.